This entry lists 30 T cell receptor beta chains sequenced from one sample in a study of PD-1 blockade in classical Hodgkin lymphoma. All the patients suffered relapse after autologous stem cell transplantation, and brentuximab vedotin exposure differed. Data came from immunoSEQ multiplex PCR; TCRdb stores just in-frame clones and leaves some out. Among about 40,000 clones, more than 75% were seen once, and the ten largest hold 7% to 9.5%. The sequences come from peripheral blood mononuclear cells (PBMCs), collected at baseline. These receptors came from a human donor with classical Hodgkin lymphoma.

V and J are TRBV4-3 and TRBJ2-1; the D is unclear. V was shortened by 0 bases and J by 3 bases, with 9 bases between the two germline ends. The CDR3 covers 15 residues. The germline V gene has CDR1 LGHNA and CDR2 YSLEER. The CDR3 region has the DNA TGCGCCAGCAGCCAAGATTGGAACGACTACAATGAGCAGTTCTTC. Its translation: CASSQDWNDYNEQFF.

The chain has TRBV28 and TRBJ2-7; D tentatively fits TRBD1 or TRBD2 (5 bases each). Trimming pared 6 bases from V and 3 bases from J, leaving 15 bases between. CDR3 length: 14 residues. Germline values: CDR1 MDHEN, CDR2 SYDVKM. CDR3 coding DNA: TGTGCCAGCAGCCCAGGACCGGGGCTCTACGAGCAGTACTTC. Translation: CASSPGPGLYEQYF.

The V gene is TRBV18, the J gene TRBJ2-7, with 8 nucleotides matching TRBD1. J lost 5 bases, V lost 4 bases, and 7 bases had no gene match. Germline CDR1 KGHSH, CDR2 LQKENI. The CDR3 is 14 amino acids. The CDR3 DNA reads as TGTGCCAGCTCACTTGGACAGGGACGCCACGAGCAGTACTTC. Translation gives CASSLGQGRHEQYF.

This clone was seen more than once but under ten times. The CDR3 here is CASSQEEIAGFSYNEQFF. CDR3 nucleotides: TGTGCCAGCAGCCAAGAGGAAATAGCGGGGTTCTCCTACAATGAGCAGTTCTTC. The chain carries TRBV4-2 and TRBJ2-1; 8 bases match TRBD2. In germline, CDR1 is LGHNA, CDR2 YNFKEQ. V was clipped by 0 bases and J by 0 bases; unmatched bases: 7. CDR3 length: 18 amino acids.

The chain has TRBV7-2 and TRBJ2-3, with D possibly TRBD1 on 5 matching bases. Germline lookup yields CDR1 SGHTA and CDR2 FQGNSA. The CDR3 runs to 16 residues. V was shortened by 5 bases and J by 4 bases, with 19 bases between the two germline ends. The CDR3 here is CASSQGTWYGADTQYF. CDR3 sequence (DNA): TGTGCCAGCAGCCAGGGTACGTGGTATGGTGCAGATACGCAGTATTTT.

The genes are TRBV28 and TRBJ1-4, with a possible D match to TRBD1 (5 bases). V lost 7 bases and J 7 bases, leaving 13 bases between the germline ends. The CDR3 is 13 residues long. CDR1 and CDR2 (germline): MDHEN, SYDVKM. The CDR3 loop is CASNRGAGEKLFF. The CDR3 region has the DNA TGTGCCAGCAATAGGGGCGCGGGTGAAAAACTGTTTTTT. The full variable domain, rest sourced from reference TRBV28 and TRBJ1-4, is DVKVTQSSRYLVKRTGEKVFLECVQDMDHENMFWYRQDPGLGLRLIYFSYDVKMKEKGDIPEGYSVSREKKERFSLILESASTNQTSMYLCASNRGAGEKLFFGSGTQLSVL.

The chain links TRBV7-2 to TRBJ2-7; TRBD2 aligns across 9 bases. This CDR3 has 15 residues. CDR1 is SGHTA, CDR2 FQGNSA, per germline. V shed 3 bases and J 2 bases; nucleotides not matched to a gene: 5. The CDR3 sequence: CASSLLSGRTYEQYF. In nucleotides, the CDR3 is TGTGCCAGCAGCTTGTTGAGCGGGAGGACCTACGAGCAGTACTTC.

This rearrangement joins TRBV2 to TRBJ2-1; 9 bases align to TRBD1. Germline CDR1 reads SNHLY; CDR2 reads FYNNEI. The CDR3 is 17 residues long. J was trimmed by 3 bases and V by 2 bases; bases with no gene match: 8. Written as DNA, the CDR3 is TGTGCCAGCAGTGAAATAGGACAGGGGTCTGTCTACAATGAGCAGTTCTTC. Translating gives CASSEIGQGSVYNEQFF.

This clone was recorded a few times. The chain combines TRBV5-5 with TRBJ2-6; D is uncertain. CDR3 length: 14 amino acids. Germline assignment: CDR1 SGHKS and CDR2 YYEKEE (reference sequence). V lost 1 base to trimming and J lost 0 bases, with 2 bases between them. This CDR3 reads CASSLISGANVLTF. Written as DNA, the CDR3 is TGTGCCAGCAGCTTGATCTCTGGGGCCAACGTCCTGACTTTC.

The gene calls are TRBV7-6 and TRBJ2-5; 7 nucleotides agree with TRBD1. In germline, CDR1 is SGHVS, CDR2 FNYEAQ. Trimming at V came to 2 bases and at J to 5 bases, leaving 2 bases not matched to a gene. The length of the CDR3 is 13 residues. The CDR3 loop is CASSLLQGETQYF. Written as DNA, the CDR3 is TGTGCCAGCAGCTTATTACAGGGGGAGACCCAGTACTTC.

This clone has a handful of counts. This chain uses TRBV4-3 with TRBJ1-1, with a weak D call TRBD1 (5 bases). Germline loops: CDR1 LGHNA, CDR2 YSLEER. This CDR3 has 15 residues. Trimming removed 3 bases from V and 4 bases from J, with 15 bases in between. The CDR3 DNA reads TGCGCCAGCAGCCAGAGGACACAATTAGTCACTGAAGCTTTCTTT. Its protein is CASSQRTQLVTEAFF.

The chain couples TRBV6-5 to TRBJ1-4, with D maybe TRBD1 (5 bases). V was cut by 6 bases and J by 6 bases, with 17 bases left in between. Germline V CDR1 and CDR2: MNHEY, SVGAGI. The length of the CDR3 is 15 residues. DNA for the CDR3: TGTGCCAGCAGGGGATGGACGGGGGGGGATGAAAAACTGTTTTTT. Translated: CASRGWTGGDEKLFF.

This clone was picked up one time. V usage is TRBV28 and J usage is TRBJ1-4, with TRBD1 matching over 9 bases. V gave up 7 bases and J gave up 6 bases; unmatched junction bases: 3. In germline, CDR1 is MDHEN, CDR2 SYDVKM. This CDR3 has 13 amino acids. The chain's CDR3 is CASTDRGYEKLFF. The CDR3 DNA follows: TGTGCCAGCACCGACAGGGGGTATGAAAAACTGTTTTTT. Filled out from reference TRBV28 and TRBJ1-4, the complete variable domain reads DVKVTQSSRYLVKRTGEKVFLECVQDMDHENMFWYRQDPGLGLRLIYFSYDVKMKEKGDIPEGYSVSREKKERFSLILESASTNQTSMYLCASTDRGYEKLFFGSGTQLSVL.

Note on this clone: One end of the junction fails to match germline, which may point to a read error. The chain links TRBV6-5 to TRBJ2-5; D may be TRBD1 (6 bases). Germline V gives CDR1 MNHEY, CDR2 SVGAGI. This CDR3 has 15 residues. The CDR3 protein is CASSPQGRYQEAQYF. Here the CDR3 DNA reads TGTGCCAGCAGTCCACAGGGACGGTACCAAGAGGCCCAGTACTTC.

This clone came up once. The chain carries TRBV18 and TRBJ2-5; 14 positions agree with TRBD2. The DNA end is a closer match to TRBJ2-7, so the J assignment may be wrong. Germline CDR1 KGHSH, CDR2 LQKENI. This CDR3 is built from 16 residues. CDR3 region: CASSPPGLAGVNEQYF. CDR3 nucleotide sequence: TGTGCCAGCTCACCACCGGGACTAGCGGGAGTCAACGAGCAGTACTTC.

The J gene is TRBJ1-6, the V gene TRBV9, with unresolved D. The V gene lost 4 bases and the J gene lost 11 bases, with 13 bases spanning the gap. This CDR3 region has 13 residues. Germline lookup yields CDR1 SGDLS and CDR2 YYNGEE. The CDR3 loop is CASSFSESTPLHF. CDR3 DNA: TGTGCCAGCAGCTTTTCTGAGTCGACACCCCTCCACTTT.

The genes are TRBV30 and TRBJ1-2, with a possible D match to TRBD1 (5 bases). V shed 3 bases and J shed 0 bases, with 8 bases lying between them. CDR3 length: 13 residues. Germline V gene data show CDR1 as GTSNPN and CDR2 as SVGIG (reference sequence). The CDR3 DNA reads TGTGCCTGGAGGATGACAGCTAACTATGGCTACACCTTC. Translation: CAWRMTANYGYTF.

The chain employs TRBV5-4 and TRBJ1-5, with no clear D. Germline assignment: CDR1 SGHNT and CDR2 YYREEE (reference sequence). The V end lost 0 bases, the J end lost 7 bases, and 11 bases lay between the germline ends. CDR3 length: 14 residues. CDR3 coding DNA: TGTGCCAGCAGCTTGGAACCGTTAGGGCAGCCCCAGCATTTT. Its protein product is CASSLEPLGQPQHF.

The chain carries TRBV5-1 and TRBJ1-6; a possible D gene is TRBD1 (6 bases). This CDR3 contains 15 residues. CDR1 and CDR2 from the germline V gene are SGHRS and YFSETQ. Deletions cut 4 bases from V and 8 bases from J, with 16 bases between. The CDR3 DNA follows: TGCGCCAGCAGCGAGACAACCCCAGGGGATTCACCCCTCCACTTT. Protein sequence: CASSETTPGDSPLHF.

V is TRBV5-5 and J is TRBJ1-5, with a tentative D call TRBD1 (5 bases). Germline lookup yields CDR1 SGHKS and CDR2 YYEKEE (reference sequence). This CDR3 spans 18 amino acids. Trimming cost V 4 bases and J 0 bases, with 20 bases left between them. CDR3 coding DNA: TGTGCCAGCAGCGGAAGGACAAGACCGGGGGATAGCAATCAGCCCCAGCATTTT. Residues: CASSGRTRPGDSNQPQHF.

This chain connects TRBV7-9 to TRBJ2-5; possible D gene TRBD2, 7 bases. The CDR3 is 15 amino acids. Germline V gene data show CDR1 as SEHNR and CDR2 as FQNEAQ (reference sequence). V was shortened by 5 bases and J by 7 bases, with 20 bases between the two germline ends. As DNA, the CDR3 is TGTGCCAGCAGCGGGGGGGGGCAGGGGACCCTGACCCAGTACTTC. This gives the protein CASSGGGQGTLTQYF.

In this sample, this clone turned up once. The J gene is TRBJ2-1, the V gene TRBV7-7; 9 bases are a match to TRBD2. Trimming removed 5 bases from V and 6 bases from J; junction bases left unmatched: 2. In germline, CDR1 is SSHAT, CDR2 FNYEAQ (reference sequence). The CDR3 consists of 13 residues. The CDR3 loop reads CASSETSGNEQFF. CDR3 sequence (DNA): TGTGCCAGCAGCGAGACTAGCGGCAATGAGCAGTTCTTC.

This sequence joins TRBV2 and TRBJ2-5; no clear D gene. The V and J ends lost 1 base and 5 bases respectively, with 8 bases between them. The CDR3 has 13 residues. Germline CDR1 and CDR2: SNHLY and FYNNEI. This chain's CDR3 is CASSEEEIETQYF. Here the CDR3 DNA reads TGTGCCAGCAGTGAAGAAGAGATTGAGACCCAGTACTTC.

The chain employs TRBV5-5 and TRBJ1-1, with a possible D match to TRBD1 (6 bases). With 5 bases removed from V and 4 bases from J, the gap between germline ends came to 24 bases. This CDR3 is built from 17 residues. Germline CDR1 and CDR2: SGHKS and YYEKEE (reference sequence). The chain's CDR3 is CASSPNLGGGRGTEAFF. As DNA, the CDR3 is TGTGCCAGCAGTCCCAATCTGGGGGGCGGTAGGGGCACTGAAGCTTTCTTT.

The rearrangement links TRBV6-6 to TRBJ1-1; 7 nucleotides line up with TRBD1. V was clipped by 2 bases and J by 0 bases; unmatched bases: 0. This CDR3 region has 14 residues. In germline, CDR1 is MNHNY, CDR2 SVGAGI (reference sequence). The CDR3 nucleotides read TGTGCCAGCAGTTACACAGGGGTGAACACTGAAGCTTTCTTT. This translates into CASSYTGVNTEAFF.

This clone appeared once. V is TRBV6-5 and J is TRBJ2-1; D is perhaps TRBD2 (5 bases). Germline V lookup: CDR1 MNHEY, CDR2 SVGAGI. V dropped 6 bases and J dropped 5 bases, with 11 bases sitting between them. CDR3 length equals 13 residues. CDR3 bases: TGTGCCAGCAGGCCAACTAGAGACAATGAGCAGTTCTTC. This encodes CASRPTRDNEQFF.

The V and J genes are TRBV28 and TRBJ2-7; 7 nucleotides match TRBD2. The junction had 8 bases not matched to a gene; V was cut back by 6 bases and J by 3 bases. Germline V gene data show CDR1 as MDHEN and CDR2 as SYDVKM. This CDR3 has 14 amino acids. DNA of the CDR3: TGTGCCAGCAGGACTACTAGCGAGTACTACGAGCAGTACTTC. It encodes CASRTTSEYYEQYF.

This CDR3 reads CASSLGSGQPYNEQFF. The CDR3, as DNA: TGTGCCAGCAGCTTAGGTTCGGGGCAACCCTACAATGAGCAGTTCTTC. The chain is built from TRBV7-9 and TRBJ2-1; D tentatively reads TRBD1 or TRBD2 (5 bases each). V lost 1 base, J lost 2 bases, and 12 bases lay in between. Germline loops: CDR1 SEHNR, CDR2 FQNEAQ (reference sequence). This CDR3 has 16 amino acids.

The chain joins TRBV4-1 to TRBJ1-5, with D perhaps TRBD1 (6 bases). From germline, CDR1 is MGHRA and CDR2 YSYEKL. Trimming cost V 1 base and J 9 bases, with 13 bases left between them. CDR3 size: 14 residues. CDR3 nucleotide sequence: TGCGCCAGCAGCCAAGGGGGGGGCGGTGGGCCCCAGCATTTT. Translated, it gives CASSQGGGGGPQHF.

J is TRBJ2-7 and V is TRBV5-1; 11 bases fit TRBD2. With 4 bases clipped from V and 1 base from J, the junction kept 1 base outside the gene matches. The CDR3 spans 14 residues. Germline V CDR1 and CDR2: SGHRS, YFSETQ. DNA for the CDR3: TGCGCCAGCAGCGTAGCGGGAGGGTCCTACGAGCAGTACTTC. Its translation is CASSVAGGSYEQYF. The variable domain in full, completed from reference TRBV5-1 and TRBJ2-7, reads KAGVTQTPRYLIKTRGQQVTLSCSPISGHRSVSWYQQTPGQGLQFLFEYFSETQRNKGNFPGRFSGRQFSNSRSEMNVSTLELGDSALYLCASSVAGGSYEQYFGPGTRLTVT.